This TCR beta chain emerged from a study of sequential checkpoint blockade in melanoma. The treatment here: randomized to nivolumab then ipilimumab (arm A) or the reverse (arm B). CDR1 is SNHLY and CDR2 is FYNNEI in the germline V gene. The V end was cut by 6 bases, the J end by 4 bases, with 24 bases between. CDR3 length equals 17 residues. This clone was found many times. Sequenced by immunoSEQ multiplex PCR; TCRdb stores in-frame clones only, minus some. The sample includes around 6,800 clones, less than 25% of them seen just once. This sample comprised tumor tissue (inferred from file names), obtained from a patient given nivolumab and ipilimumab in sequence. The clonotype comes from a human donor with melanoma. V usage is TRBV2 and J usage is TRBJ1-2; D is possibly TRBD1 (6 bases). This CDR3 reads CASSQSQGPTPFYGYTF. As DNA, the CDR3 is TGTGCCAGCAGCCAATCACAGGGCCCCACTCCCTTCTATGGCTACACCTTC.